The 13 T cell receptor beta chains in this list originate from one sample, sequenced in a study of human T cells and chemical hapten exposure. Indicated time point: patch test 1, 2 weeks after DPC sensitization. The treatment: therapeutic diphenylcyclopropenone sensitization with weekly scalp DPC. Total RNA was isolated from unfractionated whole blood. From the RACE reads, TCRdb called clonotypes with MiXCR, one entry per CDR3 protein. The profile shows roughly 34,000 distinct CDR3 sequences, more than 6% of them singletons. The sequencing used whole blood, collected in connection with sensitization to the hapten diphenylcyclopropenone (DPC). All receptors come from a young woman with alopecia areata. Some clones in this sample may be carry-over from other donors' samples.

The chain is built from TRBV28 and TRBJ2-3; 7 positions agree with TRBD2. Losses at the gene ends were 7 bases for V and 0 bases for J; bases not matched to a gene: 7. The CDR3 loop spans 15 amino acids. Germline V gives CDR1 MDHEN, CDR2 SYDVKM. In DNA form, the CDR3 reads TGTGCCAGCATTCCGGGGGGTCCCAGCACAGATACGCAGTATTTT. Its protein is CASIPGGPSTDTQYF. The entire variable domain, with the rest obtained from reference TRBV28 and TRBJ2-3, is as follows: DVKVTQSSRYLVKRTGEKVFLECVQDMDHENMFWYRQDPGLGLRLIYFSYDVKMKEKGDIPEGYSVSREKKERFSLILESASTNQTSMYLCASIPGGPSTDTQYFGPGTRLTVL.

This clonotype was found many times. The V and J genes are TRBV30 and TRBJ2-1; D unresolved. Per the germline V gene, CDR1 is GTSNPN and CDR2 is SVGIG (reference sequence). Trimming took off 3 bases at V and 3 bases at J, with 12 bases between the two ends. The CDR3 has 14 amino acids. CDR3 DNA: TGTGCCTGGAGGATTATGGGCTACTACAATGAGCAGTTCTTC. Translation: CAWRIMGYYNEQFF.

The V call is TRBV5-1, the J call TRBJ1-6; a possible D gene is TRBD1 (5 bases). This CDR3 spans 17 amino acids. Germline CDR1 SGHRS, CDR2 YFSETQ. The V end was cut by 0 bases, the J end by 5 bases, with 15 bases between. This CDR3 is CASSLGGISPNNSPLHF. The CDR3 DNA is TGCGCCAGCAGCTTGGGGGGGATATCCCCCAATAATTCACCCCTCCACTTT.

In this sample, this clonotype turned up a few times. The rearrangement joins TRBV29-1 to TRBJ1-3; unclear D gene. The V end was cut by 0 bases, the J end by 2 bases, with 8 bases between. Germline V gene data show CDR1 as SQVTM and CDR2 as ANQGSEA. The CDR3 runs 14 residues. The CDR3 reads CSVEDRGTGNTIYF. In DNA form, the CDR3 reads TGCAGCGTTGAAGATCGTGGAACTGGAAACACCATATATTTT. The entire variable domain, with the rest obtained from reference TRBV29-1 and TRBJ1-3, is as follows: SAVISQKPSRDICQRGTSLTIQCQVDSQVTMMFWYRQQPGQSLTLIATANQGSEATYESGFVIDKFPISRPNLTFSTLTVSNMSPEDSSIYLCSVEDRGTGNTIYFGEGSWLTVV.

Ten or more counts support this clonotype. This CDR3 is CSVAGVTEAFF. CDR3 sequence (DNA): TGCAGCGTTGCGGGGGTCACTGAAGCTTTCTTT. V is TRBV29-1 and J is TRBJ1-1, with D possibly being TRBD1 (5 bases). V shed 4 bases and J shed 4 bases, with 7 bases lying between them. Per the germline V gene, CDR1 is SQVTM and CDR2 is ANQGSEA. This CDR3 is 11 amino acids long.

The CDR3 is CASSSGQGHGNEQYF. The CDR3 DNA sequence: TGTGCCAGCAGCTCGGGACAGGGGCATGGAAACGAGCAGTACTTC. The chain joins TRBV12-3 or TRBV12-4 to TRBJ2-7; 10 nucleotides line up with TRBD1. Losses at the gene ends were 6 bases for V and 5 bases for J; bases not matched to a gene: 10. This CDR3 comprises 15 residues.

Only a few counts were recorded for this clonotype. The chain combines TRBV5-1 with TRBJ1-2, with D perhaps TRBD1 (5 bases). V lost 2 bases, J lost 11 bases, and 22 bases lay in between. The CDR3 is 15 amino acids. The germline V gene encodes CDR1 SGHRS and CDR2 YFSETQ. The CDR3 nucleotides are TGCGCCAGCAGCTTAACCGGGACGGAACCTCCCCAATACACCTTC. This sequence encodes CASSLTGTEPPQYTF.

This clonotype has a handful of counts. This chain connects TRBV10-3 to TRBJ1-1; D is unclear. The CDR3 runs to 12 residues. The germline V and J ends were trimmed by 9 bases and 1 base, with 9 bases remaining between them. Germline lookup yields CDR1 ENHRY and CDR2 SYGVKD. CDR3 residues: CAIWTENTEAFF. The CDR3 region has the DNA TGTGCCATTTGGACGGAGAACACTGAAGCTTTCTTT.

At least ten counts were recorded for this clonotype. The chain carries TRBV20-1 and TRBJ2-3; 15 bases align to TRBD2. CDR1 and CDR2 from the germline V gene are DFQATT and SNEGSKA (reference sequence). The CDR3 runs 20 residues. With 0 bases clipped from V and 0 bases from J, the junction kept 10 bases outside the gene matches. As DNA, the CDR3 is TGCAGTGCTAGAGATTGGACTAGCGGGGGGGCCCAGACTAGCACAGATACGCAGTATTTT. Translated: CSARDWTSGGAQTSTDTQYF.

There are many counts of this clonotype. The genes are TRBV7-3 and TRBJ1-1; D may be TRBD1 (5 bases). The CDR3 has 13 residues. V lost 1 base and J lost 4, with 7 bases in between. The germline V gene encodes CDR1 SGHTA and CDR2 FQGTGA. Here the CDR3 DNA reads TGTGCCAGCAGCTTAATGGGGGGCACTGAAGCTTTCTTT. This sequence encodes CASSLMGGTEAFF.

Only a few counts were recorded for this clonotype. The genes are TRBV5-1 and TRBJ2-1; 8 bases line up with TRBD1. With 4 bases clipped from V and 0 bases from J, the junction kept 3 bases outside the gene matches. CDR1 is SGHRS and CDR2 is YFSETQ in the germline V gene. CDR3 length: 15 residues. The CDR3 reads CASSVDRVSYNEQFF. The CDR3, as DNA: TGCGCCAGCAGCGTGGACAGGGTCTCCTACAATGAGCAGTTCTTC.

This clonotype was counted between two and nine times. The chain has TRBV12-3 or TRBV12-4 and TRBJ2-7; D unresolved. The CDR3 runs 13 residues. V was pared by 3 bases and J by 0 bases, with 6 bases between. CDR3 region: CASSFGISYEQYF. Here the CDR3 DNA reads TGTGCCAGCAGTTTTGGGATCTCCTACGAGCAGTACTTC.

This clonotype was counted at least ten times. The V call is TRBV6-5, the J call TRBJ2-3; D gene uncertain. The CDR3 is 15 amino acids. Germline V CDR1 and CDR2: MNHEY, SVGAGI. Deletions cut 6 bases from V and 0 bases from J, with 13 bases between. DNA for the CDR3: TGTGCCAGCAGCCGTAGCTTTACTAGCACAGATACGCAGTATTTT. Protein: CASSRSFTSTDTQYF.